This T cell receptor beta chain was retrieved from a study of Ad26.COV2.S vaccination and SARS-CoV-2 variants. J lost 3 bases, V lost 5 bases, and 5 bases had no gene match. Germline CDR1 and CDR2: SGHRS and YFSETQ. The CDR3 is 14 residues long. The method was immunoSEQ multiplex PCR; TCRdb's version includes in-frame clones alone and lacks a portion of them. The profile shows more than 400,000 clones, about nine tenths of them singletons. Treatment: around 19 received Ad26.COV2.S at low or high dose, single or two shots; about 5 received placebo; per-sample allocation not given. Sampling happened 63 days after the first vaccine or placebo injection. Built on an Ad26 vector, the vaccine expressed Wuhan-strain SARS-CoV-2 spike.

The sequence came from a person between 18 and 65 years old who received the Ad26.COV2.S COVID-19 vaccine or a placebo. This sample comprised peripheral blood, obtained in a trial of Ad26.COV2.S vaccine versus placebo. The rearrangement links TRBV5-1 to TRBJ1-1, with TRBD1 matching 9 bases. CDR3 nucleotide sequence: TGCGCCAGCAGTCGGAGACAGGGGGACACTGAAGCTTTCTTT. It specifies CASSRRQGDTEAFF.